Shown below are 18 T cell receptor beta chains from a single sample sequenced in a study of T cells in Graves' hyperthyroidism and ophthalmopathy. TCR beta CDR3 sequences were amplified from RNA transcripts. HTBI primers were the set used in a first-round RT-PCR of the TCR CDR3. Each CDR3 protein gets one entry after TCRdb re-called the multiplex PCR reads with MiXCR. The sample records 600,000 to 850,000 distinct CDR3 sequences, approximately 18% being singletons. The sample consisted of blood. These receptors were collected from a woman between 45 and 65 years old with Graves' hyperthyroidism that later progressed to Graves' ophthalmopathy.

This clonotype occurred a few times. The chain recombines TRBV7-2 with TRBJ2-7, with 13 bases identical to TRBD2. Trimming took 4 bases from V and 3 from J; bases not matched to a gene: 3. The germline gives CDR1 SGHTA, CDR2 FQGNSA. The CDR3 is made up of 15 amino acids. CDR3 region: CASSSGLAGDYEQYF. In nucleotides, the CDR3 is TGTGCCAGCAGCTCCGGACTAGCGGGGGACTACGAGCAGTACTTC.

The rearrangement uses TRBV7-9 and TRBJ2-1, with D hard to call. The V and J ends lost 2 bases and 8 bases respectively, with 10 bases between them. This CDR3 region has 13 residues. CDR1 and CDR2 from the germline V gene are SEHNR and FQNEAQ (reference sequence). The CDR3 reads CASSLLGIDEQFF. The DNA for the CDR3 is TGTGCCAGCAGCTTATTAGGGATCGATGAGCAGTTCTTC.

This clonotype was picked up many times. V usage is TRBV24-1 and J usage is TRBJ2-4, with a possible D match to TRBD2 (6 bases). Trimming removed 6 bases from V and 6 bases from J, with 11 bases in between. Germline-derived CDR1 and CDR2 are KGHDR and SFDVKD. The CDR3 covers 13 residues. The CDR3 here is CATSSGGLNIQYF. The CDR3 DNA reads TGTGCCACCAGTTCCGGGGGTCTAAACATTCAGTACTTC.

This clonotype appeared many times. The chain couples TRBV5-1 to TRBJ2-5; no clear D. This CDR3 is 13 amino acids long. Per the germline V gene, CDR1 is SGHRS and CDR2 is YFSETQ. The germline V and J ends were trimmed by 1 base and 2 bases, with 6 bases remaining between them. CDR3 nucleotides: TGCGCCAGCAGCTTGAGGGCTCAAGAGACCCAGTACTTC. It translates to CASSLRAQETQYF.

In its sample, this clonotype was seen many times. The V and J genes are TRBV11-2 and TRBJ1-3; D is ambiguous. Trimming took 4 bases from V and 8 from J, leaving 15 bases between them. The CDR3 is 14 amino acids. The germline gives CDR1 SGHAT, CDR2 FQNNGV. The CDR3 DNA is TGTGCCAGCAGCTGGAAGGGAATCGGGGACACCATATATTTT. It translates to CASSWKGIGDTIYF. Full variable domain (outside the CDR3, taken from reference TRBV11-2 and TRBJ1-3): EAGVAQSPRYKIIEKRQSVAFWCNPISGHATLYWYQQILGQGPKLLIQFQNNGVVDDSQLPKDRFSAERLKGVDSTLKIQPAKLEDSAVYLCASSWKGIGDTIYFGEGSWLTVV.

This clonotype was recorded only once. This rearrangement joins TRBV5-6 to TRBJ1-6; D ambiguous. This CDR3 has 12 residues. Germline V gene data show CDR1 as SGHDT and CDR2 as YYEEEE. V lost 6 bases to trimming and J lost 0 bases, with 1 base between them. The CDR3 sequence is CASTSYNSPLHF. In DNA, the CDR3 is TGTGCCAGCACCTCCTATAATTCACCCCTCCACTTT.

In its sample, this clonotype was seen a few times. The DNA of the CDR3 is TGTGCCAGCAGTACCGACAGGGGAGGTGGCTACACCTTC. Translated: CASSTDRGGGYTF. The rearrangement uses TRBV27 and TRBJ1-2, with TRBD1 matching over 8 bases. After removal of 5 bases from V and 7 bases from J, the junction contained 6 bases not matched to a gene. The CDR3 length is 13 residues. Looked up from germline, CDR1 is MNHEY and CDR2 is SMNVEV (reference sequence).

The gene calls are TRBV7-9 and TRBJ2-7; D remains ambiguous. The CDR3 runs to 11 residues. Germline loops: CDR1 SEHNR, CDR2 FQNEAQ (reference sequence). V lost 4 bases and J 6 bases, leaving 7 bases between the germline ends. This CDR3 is CASSYLGEQYF. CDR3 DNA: TGTGCCAGCAGCTACCTTGGCGAGCAGTACTTC.

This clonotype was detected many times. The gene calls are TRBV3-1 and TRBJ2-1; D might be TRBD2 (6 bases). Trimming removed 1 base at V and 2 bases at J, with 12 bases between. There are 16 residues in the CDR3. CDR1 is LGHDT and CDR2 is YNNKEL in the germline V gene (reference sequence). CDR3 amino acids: CASSQGNLATYNEQFF. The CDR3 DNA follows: TGTGCCAGCAGCCAAGGCAACCTAGCGACCTACAATGAGCAGTTCTTC.

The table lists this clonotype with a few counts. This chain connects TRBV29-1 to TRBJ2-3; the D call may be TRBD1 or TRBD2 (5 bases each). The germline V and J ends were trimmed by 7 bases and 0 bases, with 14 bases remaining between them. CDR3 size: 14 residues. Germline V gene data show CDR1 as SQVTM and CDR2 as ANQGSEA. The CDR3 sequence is CSASGTPSTDTQYF. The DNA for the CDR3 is TGCAGCGCCTCCGGGACCCCTAGCACAGATACGCAGTATTTT.

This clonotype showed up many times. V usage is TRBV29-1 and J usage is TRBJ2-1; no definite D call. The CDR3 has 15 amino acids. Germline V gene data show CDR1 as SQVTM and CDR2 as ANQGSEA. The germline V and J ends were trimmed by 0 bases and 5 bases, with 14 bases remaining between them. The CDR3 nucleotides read TGCAGCGTTGAAGATTCCCCTAATGCCCACAATGAGCAGTTCTTC. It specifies CSVEDSPNAHNEQFF.

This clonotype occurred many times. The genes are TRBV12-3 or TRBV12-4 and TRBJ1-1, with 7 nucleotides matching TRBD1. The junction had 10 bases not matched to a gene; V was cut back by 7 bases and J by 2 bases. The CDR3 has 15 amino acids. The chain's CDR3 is CASKQGQNLNTEAFF. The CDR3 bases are TGTGCCAGCAAACAGGGACAGAACCTCAACACTGAAGCTTTCTTT.

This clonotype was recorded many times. The CDR3 region is CASSLDRGGEKLFF. In nucleotides, the CDR3 is TGCGCCAGCAGCTTGGACAGGGGGGGTGAAAAACTGTTTTTT. The genes are TRBV5-1 and TRBJ1-4, with 8 bases identical to TRBD1. This CDR3 spans 14 amino acids. With 0 bases clipped from V and 7 bases from J, the junction kept 2 bases outside the gene matches. Germline-derived CDR1 and CDR2 are SGHRS and YFSETQ.

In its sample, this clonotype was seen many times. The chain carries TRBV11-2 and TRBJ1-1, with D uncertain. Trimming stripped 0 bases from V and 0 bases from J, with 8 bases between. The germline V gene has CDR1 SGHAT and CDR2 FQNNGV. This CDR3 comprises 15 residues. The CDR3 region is CASSLDQSMNTEAFF. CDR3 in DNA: TGTGCCAGCAGCTTAGATCAGTCAATGAACACTGAAGCTTTCTTT.

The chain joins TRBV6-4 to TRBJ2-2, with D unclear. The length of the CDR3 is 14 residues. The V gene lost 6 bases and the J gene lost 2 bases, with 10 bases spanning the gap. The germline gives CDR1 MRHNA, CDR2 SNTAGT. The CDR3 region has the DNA TGTGCCAGCAGATACAGCGAAAACACCGGGGAGCTGTTTTTT. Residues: CASRYSENTGELFF.

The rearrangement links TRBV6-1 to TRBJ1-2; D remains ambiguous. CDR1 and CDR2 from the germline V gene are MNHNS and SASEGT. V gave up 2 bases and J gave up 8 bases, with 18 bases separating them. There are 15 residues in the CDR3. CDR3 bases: TGTGCCAGCAGTGAACTTCTTCTGGGCGACGGGGGCTACACCTTC. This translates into CASSELLLGDGGYTF.

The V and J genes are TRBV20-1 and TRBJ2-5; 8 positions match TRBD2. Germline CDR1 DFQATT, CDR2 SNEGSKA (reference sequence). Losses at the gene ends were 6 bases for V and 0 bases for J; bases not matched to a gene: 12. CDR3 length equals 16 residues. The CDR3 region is CSAENREGVYQETQYF. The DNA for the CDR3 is TGCAGTGCGGAGAACCGGGAGGGAGTGTACCAAGAGACCCAGTACTTC.

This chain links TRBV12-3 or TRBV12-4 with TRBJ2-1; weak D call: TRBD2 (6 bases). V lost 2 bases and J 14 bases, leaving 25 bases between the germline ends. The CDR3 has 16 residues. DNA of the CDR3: TGTGCCAGCAGTTTACGGGCAGGAGGCCTGGGGTGGGGGGAGTTCTTC. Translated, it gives CASSLRAGGLGWGEFF.